This entry lists 21 T cell receptor beta chains sequenced from one sample in a study of T cell responses to AZD1222 COVID-19 vaccine. Here immunoSEQ multiplex PCR was the method, and the copy in TCRdb shows in-frame clones only, minus some. This table holds about 99,000 clones, 70% to 90% found once. Material: peripheral blood, obtained on day 0 of AZD1222 vaccination. These receptors all come from an adult in good health.

This chain uses TRBV27 with TRBJ1-2, with unresolved D. V lost 3 bases and J lost 8, with 13 bases in between. The CDR3 has 13 residues. Germline loops: CDR1 MNHEY, CDR2 SMNVEV (reference sequence). CDR3 protein: CASSFGIRSGYTF. Written as DNA, the CDR3 is TGTGCCAGCAGTTTTGGGATTAGGAGCGGCTACACCTTC.

This sequence joins TRBV7-2 and TRBJ1-3; unclear D gene. Between the trimmed V and J ends, which lost 5 bases and 0 bases, there was a span of 8 bases. Germline V gene sequence: CDR1 SGHTA, CDR2 FQGNSA. CDR3 length equals 14 residues. CDR3 bases: TGTGCCAGCAGCCCGCGGGACTCTGGAAACACCATATATTTT. Translating gives CASSPRDSGNTIYF.

This clone was seen only once. The rearrangement links TRBV5-5 to TRBJ2-7; possibly TRBD1 for D (6 bases). Germline V gives CDR1 SGHKS, CDR2 YYEKEE (reference sequence). The CDR3 is 14 amino acids. V was clipped by 5 bases and J by 2 bases, with 14 bases between them. The CDR3 DNA is TGTGCCAGCAGACTTTCTACAGGGCCCTACGAGCAGTACGTC. Translation: CASRLSTGPYEQYV.

This clone is a singleton in its sample. The rearrangement joins TRBV10-3 to TRBJ2-1; D might be TRBD1 (5 bases). Germline loops: CDR1 ENHRY, CDR2 SYGVKD. V was pared by 4 bases and J by 5 bases, with 12 bases between. CDR3 length: 14 amino acids. The DNA for the CDR3 is TGTGCCATCAGTGGAGTAAGGGGTCACAATGAGCAGTTCTTC. Translation gives CAISGVRGHNEQFF.

The chain couples TRBV7-2 to TRBJ2-7; 8 positions match TRBD2. Germline lookup yields CDR1 SGHTA and CDR2 FQGNSA. This CDR3 spans 15 amino acids. Unmatched junction bases numbered 8, after V lost 5 bases and J lost 2 bases. The CDR3 DNA sequence: TGTGCCAGCAGCAACGAACGGGGGGGAACCTACGAGCAGTACTTC. The encoded protein is CASSNERGGTYEQYF.

The chain combines TRBV19 with TRBJ2-7; no clear D. Trimming pared 4 bases from V and 0 bases from J, leaving 7 bases between. Germline CDR1 is LNHDA and CDR2 is SQIVND (reference sequence). This CDR3 has 13 residues. For the CDR3, the DNA is TGTGCCAGTAGTAGGGCGATCTCCTACGAGCAGTACTTC. Translating gives CASSRAISYEQYF.

CDR3 loop: CASSPAPDRPSGNTIYF. CDR3 bases: TGTGCCAGCAGCCCCGCGCCAGACAGACCCTCTGGAAACACCATATATTTT. This chain connects TRBV7-9 to TRBJ1-3; maybe TRBD1 (5 bases). Germline V lookup: CDR1 SEHNR, CDR2 FQNEAQ (reference sequence). The CDR3 length is 17 residues. V was shortened by 5 bases and J by 0 bases, with 17 bases between the two germline ends.

This rearrangement joins TRBV29-1 to TRBJ2-1; D assignment may be TRBD1 or TRBD2 (5 bases each). CDR3 length equals 12 residues. Between the trimmed V and J ends, which lost 6 bases and 6 bases, there was a span of 12 bases. Germline loops: CDR1 SQVTM, CDR2 ANQGSEA. CDR3 residues: CSVAAGGNEQFF. The CDR3 nucleotides are TGCAGCGTGGCCGCTGGGGGCAATGAGCAGTTCTTC.

This clone was counted only a few times. The CDR3 nucleotides are TGTGCCAGCAGCCCCGACGGTCCCGCTTACAATGAGCAGTTCTTC. This encodes CASSPDGPAYNEQFF. The genes are TRBV6-6 and TRBJ2-1; D unresolved. The CDR3 contains 15 residues. Between the trimmed V and J ends, which lost 6 bases and 4 bases, there was a span of 16 bases. Germline CDR1 reads MNHNY; CDR2 reads SVGAGI (reference sequence).

This chain links TRBV13 with TRBJ1-4, with D perhaps TRBD1 (5 bases). V was shortened by 2 bases and J by 4 bases, with 8 bases between the two germline ends. The CDR3 consists of 14 residues. Germline V gene data show CDR1 as PRHDT and CDR2 as FYEKMQ (reference sequence). CDR3 nucleotides: TGTGCCAGCAGCTTAAGGGGTATTAATGAAAAACTGTTTTTT. Translating it yields CASSLRGINEKLFF.

V and J are TRBV12-3 or TRBV12-4 and TRBJ2-5; D not certain. The CDR3 extends over 13 amino acids. The V end was cut by 0 bases, the J end by 5 bases, with 7 bases between. The CDR3 DNA follows: TGTGCCAGCAGTTTAGCGGGGTCGGAGACCCAGTACTTC. It specifies CASSLAGSETQYF.

The chain links TRBV6-4 to TRBJ2-3; weak D call: TRBD2 (6 bases). V was clipped by 3 bases and J by 4 bases, with 14 bases between them. CDR3 length: 15 residues. The germline gives CDR1 MRHNA, CDR2 SNTAGT. The CDR3 DNA reads TGTGCCAGCAGTGATGCGGGGAGGCCCGCAGATACGCAGTATTTT. This sequence encodes CASSDAGRPADTQYF.

The rearrangement links TRBV7-9 to TRBJ2-5; 10 bases are shared with TRBD2. The germline CDR1 and CDR2 sequences are SEHNR and FQNEAQ (reference sequence). V shed 1 base, J shed 4 bases, and the junction held 15 bases outside the gene matches. The CDR3 is made up of 19 amino acids. The CDR3 DNA reads TGTGCCAGCAGCTTAGGTTCTGCTGCTAGCGGGGGAATAGGAGAGACCCAGTACTTC. Its protein is CASSLGSAASGGIGETQYF.

This clone was picked up one time. The chain uses TRBV7-2 and TRBJ1-6; TRBD1 is a possible D gene (5 bases). The CDR3 runs 15 residues. V was shortened by 5 bases and J by 3 bases, with 11 bases between the two germline ends. Germline V lookup: CDR1 SGHTA, CDR2 FQGNSA. This CDR3 is CASSPTANYNSPLHF. Written as DNA, the CDR3 is TGTGCCAGCAGCCCGACAGCTAACTATAATTCACCCCTCCACTTT.

This chain joins TRBV15 and TRBJ1-5; no reliable D call. CDR1 is LNHNV, CDR2 YYDKDF, per germline (reference sequence). The CDR3 contains 14 residues. V was clipped by 0 bases and J by 7 bases, with 10 bases between them. CDR3 amino acids: CATSRDNGEQPQHF. CDR3 in DNA: TGTGCCACCAGCAGAGATAACGGGGAGCAGCCCCAGCATTTT.

The chain combines TRBV2 with TRBJ1-1, with a tentative D call TRBD1 (5 bases). Germline CDR1 reads SNHLY; CDR2 reads FYNNEI. V was pared by 7 bases and J by 0 bases, with 12 bases between. The CDR3 is made up of 14 amino acids. In DNA, the CDR3 is TGTGCCAGCACCGGGACCTTTATGAACACTGAAGCTTTCTTT. Encoded protein: CASTGTFMNTEAFF.

The chain has TRBV23-1 and TRBJ1-2; weak D call: TRBD1 (5 bases). TRBV23-1 is classed as an ORF, of uncertain function. The CDR3 has 15 amino acids. V was pared by 4 bases and J by 1 base, with 13 bases between. The CDR3 is CASSLGAQVNYGYTF. Written as DNA, the CDR3 is TGCGCCAGCAGTCTAGGGGCGCAGGTTAACTATGGCTACACCTTC.

Points on this clone: One end of the junction does not line up with germline, which may come from a read error. V is TRBV5-1 and J is TRBJ2-1; perhaps TRBD1 as D (6 bases). The CDR3 spans 13 residues. Germline V lookup: CDR1 SGHRS, CDR2 YFSETQ. CDR3 sequence reads: CASSHLQGNEQFF. The CDR3 DNA reads as TGTGCCAGCAGTCACTTACAGGGTAATGAGCAGTTCTTC.

The chain recombines TRBV5-1 with TRBJ1-3; the D gene is possibly TRBD1 (5 bases). From germline, CDR1 is SGHRS and CDR2 YFSETQ. The length of the CDR3 is 15 residues. Between the trimmed V and J ends, which lost 1 base and 3 bases, there was a span of 11 bases. The CDR3 here is CASSLNGGSGNTIYF. The CDR3, as DNA: TGCGCCAGCAGCTTGAACGGGGGAAGTGGAAACACCATATATTTT. Together with reference TRBV5-1 and TRBJ1-3, the CDR3 gives the full variable domain: KAGVTQTPRYLIKTRGQQVTLSCSPISGHRSVSWYQQTPGQGLQFLFEYFSETQRNKGNFPGRFSGRQFSNSRSEMNVSTLELGDSALYLCASSLNGGSGNTIYFGEGSWLTVV.

This clone was seen just once. This chain links TRBV7-8 with TRBJ2-7; 7 positions agree with TRBD1. The CDR3 totals 13 residues. The ends lost 6 bases at V and 0 bases at J; junction bases unmatched: 2. The germline gives CDR1 SGHVS, CDR2 FQNEAQ. The CDR3 DNA reads TGTGCCAGCAGTCCAGGGGGCTCCTACGAGCAGTACTTC. Residues: CASSPGGSYEQYF.

The chain is built from TRBV27 and TRBJ1-3, with D tentatively TRBD1 (5 bases). The CDR3 contains 16 residues. Trimming removed 5 bases from V and 3 bases from J, with 17 bases in between. The germline V gene encodes CDR1 MNHEY and CDR2 SMNVEV (reference sequence). The CDR3 loop is CASSPGGGISGNTIYF. The CDR3 coding sequence is TGTGCCAGCAGTCCCGGCGGGGGGATAAGTGGAAACACCATATATTTT.